These T cell receptor beta chains were read from a single sample in a study of OX40 agonist ivuxolimab in advanced cancers. The repertoire was sequenced with immunoSEQ multiplex PCR; TCRdb's copy has only in-frame clones and lacks some. Of tens of thousands of clones in the sample, just under 75% were seen once. Sequenced material: CD4+ or CD8+ T cells sorted from blood, taken in a trial of the OX40 agonist ivuxolimab. The receptors derive from an adult with an advanced solid tumor such as melanoma, head and neck, liver or kidney cancer. Each CDR3 is given with its conserved first and last residue.

j_gene: TRBJ2-1
v_gene: TRBV13
CDR3aa: CASSLGHPQFF

j_gene: TRBJ1-2
v_gene: TRBV10-3
CDR3aa: CAISESQQARDNYGYTF

j_gene: TRBJ2-3
v_gene: TRBV9
CDR3aa: CASSVGTSADTQYF

j_gene: TRBJ2-7
v_gene: TRBV7-2
CDR3aa: CASTQWAGDYEQYF

j_gene: TRBJ2-1
v_gene: TRBV7-3
CDR3aa: CASSWDPSEYNEQFF

j_gene: TRBJ2-7
v_gene: TRBV28
CDR3aa: CASSFRVSYEQYF

j_gene: TRBJ2-7
v_gene: TRBV6-5
CDR3aa: CASSYEGYEQYF

j_gene: TRBJ2-3
v_gene: TRBV7-2
CDR3aa: CASRPTGKDTQYF

j_gene: TRBJ2-7
v_gene: TRBV13
CDR3aa: CASSPRDRGGYEQYF

j_gene: TRBJ1-2
v_gene: TRBV30
CDR3aa: CASTLGDRIYGYTF

j_gene: TRBJ2-7
v_gene: TRBV7-9
CDR3aa: CASSSDRGWAYEQYF

j_gene: TRBJ2-3
v_gene: TRBV18
CDR3aa: CASSEAGTSGGYTDTQYF

j_gene: TRBJ2-3
v_gene: TRBV7-3
CDR3aa: CASNPVGLTDTQYF

j_gene: TRBJ2-3
v_gene: TRBV27
CDR3aa: CASAPGTDTQYF

j_gene: TRBJ1-5
v_gene: TRBV27
CDR3aa: CASSPERSGGNQPQHF

j_gene: TRBJ1-1
v_gene: TRBV9
CDR3aa: CASSVEGDPVYTEAFF

j_gene: TRBJ1-2
v_gene: TRBV30
CDR3aa: CAGTGLYGYTF